A selection of T cell receptor beta chains follows, all from one sample in a study of blood T cell repertoires in COVID-19. The method was immunoSEQ multiplex PCR; TCRdb's version includes in-frame clones alone and lacks a portion of them. The top ten hold about 4.7% of the sample, which has more than 85,000 clones, around 82% seen once. Sequenced input: peripheral blood. Receptors originate from a human donor in a cohort sampled during active or convalescent COVID-19. Both conserved end residues are part of each CDR3. Fields, in order: V gene, clone size, J gene, D gene, CDR3 length, CDR3 protein, CDR3 DNA. The D gene is left open where the match is weak. Some rows have no size entry. The others give once, few or many, or a class for an expanded clone.

TRBV11-3	-	TRBJ1-4	-	13	CASSLVGTGKLFF	TGTGCCAGCAGCTTAGTTGGGACTGGAAAACTGTTTTTT
TRBV5-1	-	TRBJ2-7	TRBD1	15	CASSLAGTGTYEQYF	TGCGCCAGCAGCTTGGCCGGGACAGGGACCTACGAGCAGTACTTC
TRBV7-9	-	TRBJ1-6	-	15	CASSSRDTRNSPLHF	TGTGCCAGCAGCTCCCGGGACACAAGAAATTCACCCCTCCACTTT
TRBV6-5	once	TRBJ1-3	-	16	CASSYRGLSSGNTIYF	TGTGCCAGCAGTTACAGGGGTTTGAGCTCTGGAAACACCATATATTTT
TRBV4-2	-	TRBJ2-5	TRBD2	16	CASSPRTSGDQETQYF	TGTGCCAGCAGCCCCCGGACTAGCGGGGACCAAGAGACCCAGTACTTC
TRBV7-3	-	TRBJ2-3	TRBD2	19	CASSFSPKLAGGSTDTQYF	TGTGCCAGCAGCTTTTCGCCGAAGCTAGCGGGAGGAAGCACAGATACGCAGTATTTT
TRBV7-8	-	TRBJ1-1	TRBD1	20	CASRRMWTTGGARTGTEAFF	TGTGCCAGCAGAAGAATGTGGACCACAGGGGGCGCGCGGACGGGGACTGAAGCTTTCTTT
TRBV6-5	-	TRBJ2-2	TRBD1	15	CASRTGGSGTGELFF	TGTGCCAGCAGGACAGGGGGCTCTGGGACCGGGGAGCTGTTTTTT
TRBV5-8	-	TRBJ1-5	TRBD1	17	CASSRELAGGNNQPQHF	TGTGCCAGCAGCCGGGAGTTGGCAGGGGGCAACAATCAGCCCCAGCATTTT
TRBV10-3	-	TRBJ1-2	-	12	CAIGFQDYGYTF	TGTGCCATCGGGTTTCAGGACTATGGCTACACCTTC
TRBV24-1	few	TRBJ1-3	-	13	CATTRQTGNTIYF	TGTGCCACCACGAGACAGACTGGAAACACCATATATTTT
TRBV27	-	TRBJ1-1	-	15	CARWRESALNTEAFF	TGTGCCAGGTGGCGGGAGAGCGCATTGAACACTGAAGCTTTCTTT
TRBV5-1	-	TRBJ2-1	TRBD2	17	CASSLRGSGAERDEQFF	TGCGCCAGCAGCTTGCGAGGCAGCGGGGCGGAAAGGGATGAGCAGTTCTTC
TRBV6-6	few	TRBJ1-3	TRBD1	15	CASARDRSSGNTIYF	TGTGCCAGCGCCAGGGACAGGAGCTCTGGAAACACCATATATTTT
TRBV5-1	-	TRBJ2-1	-	15	CASSLAGLDSYEQFF	TGCGCCAGCAGCTTGGCGGGCTTAGACAGCTACGAGCAGTTCTTC
TRBV11-2	few	TRBJ2-1	TRBD2	20	CASSLEPGLAAGRSYNEQFF	TGTGCCAGCAGCTTAGAACCCGGACTAGCGGCAGGGCGCTCCTACAATGAGCAGTTCTTC
TRBV7-2	-	TRBJ1-2	TRBD1	15	CASSLSGGDGYGYTF	TGTGCCAGCAGCTTATCAGGGGGCGATGGCTATGGCTACACCTTC
TRBV6-2/TRBV6-3	-	TRBJ1-5	-	15	CASSYSRGGNQPQHF	TGTGCCAGCAGTTACTCGAGGGGGGGGAATCAGCCCCAGCATTTT
TRBV4-2	-	TRBJ1-3	-	17	CASSQGLWTSSGNTIYF	TGTGCCAGCAGCCAAGGGTTGTGGACATCGTCTGGAAACACCATATATTTT
TRBV2	-	TRBJ2-7	-	15	CASSEAGDTLYEQYF	TGTGCCAGCAGTGAAGCAGGGGACACCCTCTACGAGCAGTACTTC
TRBV14	-	TRBJ1-2	-	16	CASSQAGWSFNYGYTF	TGTGCCAGCAGCCAAGCCGGGTGGTCCTTTAACTATGGCTACACCTTC
TRBV19	few	TRBJ2-5	-	15	CASSSQDFTRGTQYF	TGTGCCAGTAGTTCCCAGGACTTCACTCGGGGGACCCAGTACTTC
TRBV3-1/TRBV3-2	-	TRBJ2-1	TRBD2	16	CASSQDRIAGAREQFF	TGTGCCAGCAGCCAAGATCGAATAGCGGGAGCAAGGGAGCAGTTCTTC
TRBV10-2	-	TRBJ2-6	-	17	CATFPILDSSGANVLTF	TGCGCCACCTTCCCGATCTTAGACAGCTCTGGGGCCAACGTCCTGACTTTC
TRBV3-1/TRBV3-2	-	TRBJ1-4	-	13	CASSHRDNEKLFF	TGTGCCAGCAGCCACAGGGATAATGAAAAACTGTTTTTT
TRBV5-8	few	TRBJ2-7	-	13	CASSRRQNYEQYF	TGTGCCAGCAGCCGTCGACAGAACTACGAGCAGTACTTC
TRBV7-2	-	TRBJ1-3	-	17	CASSLAASGRSGNTIYF	TGTGCCAGCAGCTTAGCGGCCAGCGGCCGCTCTGGAAACACCATATATTTT
TRBV4-3	-	TRBJ1-2	-	14	CASSQVRGNYGYTF	TGCGCCAGCAGCCAAGTACGAGGGAACTATGGCTACACCTTC
TRBV9	once	TRBJ2-3	TRBD2	18	CASSARTKGLAGTDTQYF	TGTGCCAGCAGCGCCCGTACTAAGGGACTAGCAGGCACAGATACGCAGTATTTT
TRBV2	once	TRBJ2-2	TRBD1	13	CASSSQGYGELFF	TGTGCCAGCAGTTCACAGGGGTACGGGGAGCTGTTTTTT
TRBV5-4	-	TRBJ2-7	TRBD1	14	CASSLAVRGYEQYF	TGTGCCAGCAGCTTGGCCGTCAGGGGGTACGAGCAGTACTTC
TRBV6-6	-	TRBJ2-5	-	14	CASNIQQRPGTQYF	TGTGCCAGCAATATCCAGCAGCGCCCCGGTACCCAGTACTTC
TRBV9	-	TRBJ2-7	-	12	CASSVGGQEQYF	TGTGCCAGCAGCGTCGGGGGGCAGGAGCAGTACTTC
TRBV5-1	-	TRBJ1-4	TRBD1	15	CASRGQVATNEKLFF	TGCGCCAGCAGGGGACAGGTGGCAACTAATGAAAAACTGTTTTTT
TRBV19	-	TRBJ1-5	-	13	CASSIRGPQPQHF	TGTGCCAGTAGTATCAGGGGACCCCAGCCCCAGCATTTT
TRBV7-8	-	TRBJ2-3	TRBD2	15	CASSLGRGARDTQYF	TGTGCCAGCAGCTTAGGGCGGGGGGCTAGAGATACGCAGTATTTT
TRBV3-1/TRBV3-2	-	TRBJ1-2	-	14	CASSQSQGGHGYTF	TGTGCCAGCAGTCAATCGCAGGGAGGCCATGGCTACACCTTC
TRBV5-6	-	TRBJ1-4	TRBD1	16	CASSHGGRTGSEKLFF	TGTGCCAGCAGCCACGGCGGTCGGACAGGGAGTGAAAAACTGTTTTTT
TRBV10-3	-	TRBJ1-2	-	12	CATFQGNYGYTF	TGTGCCACCTTCCAGGGTAACTATGGCTACACCTTC
TRBV14	-	TRBJ1-4	TRBD1	14	CASSQKGAAEKLFF	TGTGCCAGCAGCCAAAAGGGGGCGGCTGAAAAACTGTTTTTT